This T cell receptor (beta chain) came from a study of T cells in Graves' hyperthyroidism and ophthalmopathy. Template material for amplifying TCR beta CDR3 regions consisted of RNA transcripts. TCR CDR3 underwent first-round RT-PCR with the HTBI primer set. Via MiXCR, TCRdb re-called the multiplex PCR reads, giving one row per CDR3 protein. The sample includes some 770,000 distinct CDR3 sequences, about 15% of them seen just once. Around 10 ml fresh peripheral blood yielded the PBMCs. The germline CDR1 and CDR2 sequences are ENHRY and SYGVKD. Trimming took 4 bases from V and 3 from J, leaving 21 bases between them. This CDR3 spans 17 amino acids.

V is TRBV10-3 and J is TRBJ2-5; possibly TRBD1 for D (6 bases). The TCR originated in a man between 18 and 29 years old with Graves' hyperthyroidism. Sequenced input: blood. The CDR3 here is CAISVRQTTGSEETQYF. The CDR3 DNA sequence: TGTGCCATCAGTGTCAGACAGACAACAGGGTCAGAAGAGACCCAGTACTTC.